These 21 T cell receptor beta chains originate from one sample sequenced in a study of response to subunit inactivated influenza vaccine. A single record per CDR3 protein comes from TCRdb applying MiXCR to the RT-PCR reads. The sample yields 200,000 to 300,000 distinct CDR3 sequences, more than 9% seen once. The specimen comprised non-naive T cells sorted from PBMCs, sampled 14 to 15 days before vaccination. These receptors were collected from a man in his forties or fifties who received an inactivated influenza vaccine.

This clonotype was detected many times. The chain is built from TRBV14 and TRBJ2-3; perhaps TRBD2 as D (6 bases). Germline loops: CDR1 SGHDN, CDR2 FVKESK. V lost 4 bases to trimming and J lost 6 bases, with 17 bases between them. This CDR3 comprises 15 residues. CDR3 sequence (DNA): TGTGCCAGCAGCCTTGGACTACCCGGCAGGGATACGCAGTATTTT. Amino acids: CASSLGLPGRDTQYF. The full variable domain, rest sourced from reference TRBV14 and TRBJ2-3, is EAGVTQFPSHSVIEKGQTVTLRCDPISGHDNLYWYRRVMGKEIKFLLHFVKESKQDESGMPNNRFLAERTGGTYSTLKVQPAELEDSGVYFCASSLGLPGRDTQYFGPGTRLTVL.

This clonotype occurred a few times. The V and J genes are TRBV29-1 and TRBJ2-5; D remains ambiguous. This CDR3 region has 14 residues. Germline V gene lookup returns CDR1 SQVTM and CDR2 ANQGSEA. Between the trimmed V and J ends, which lost 2 bases and 2 bases, there was a span of 12 bases. In nucleotides, the CDR3 is TGCAGCGTTGAACTGGCAATTAATCAAGAGACCCAGTACTTC. This translates into CSVELAINQETQYF.

V and J are TRBV28 and TRBJ2-3; TRBD1 might be the D (5 bases). CDR1 is MDHEN, CDR2 SYDVKM, per germline. Trimming took 5 bases from V and 2 from J, leaving 8 bases between them. This CDR3 is 13 amino acids long. The CDR3 here is CASSRQNTDTQYF. Written as DNA, the CDR3 is TGTGCCAGCAGTAGACAGAACACAGATACGCAGTATTTT.

In this sample, this clonotype turned up many times. This chain uses TRBV5-1 with TRBJ2-1, with a possible D match to TRBD2 (6 bases). Trimming removed 5 bases at V and 0 bases at J, with 12 bases between. This CDR3 has 15 amino acids. Germline V lookup: CDR1 SGHRS, CDR2 YFSETQ. The CDR3 reads CASRSSVSSYNEQFF. CDR3 DNA sequence: TGCGCCAGCAGATCTAGCGTGAGCTCCTACAATGAGCAGTTCTTC.

This clonotype was detected many times. The chain carries TRBV12-3 or TRBV12-4 and TRBJ2-1; weak D call: TRBD1 (6 bases). Trimming cost V 7 bases and J 5 bases, with 12 bases left between them. The CDR3 is made up of 13 amino acids. The CDR3 loop is CASNRDADNEQFF. The CDR3 DNA sequence: TGTGCCAGCAACAGGGATGCGGACAATGAGCAGTTCTTC.

In this sample, this clonotype turned up a few times. The gene calls are TRBV6-5 and TRBJ2-7, with 11 positions matching TRBD2. The CDR3 sequence is 18 residues long. Germline CDR1 reads MNHEY; CDR2 reads SVGAGI. Trimming removed 2 bases from V and 0 bases from J; junction bases left unmatched: 9. CDR3 nucleotide sequence: TGTGCCAGCAGTTACGGGATCGGGACTAGCGGTAACTCCTACGAGCAGTACTTC. The encoded protein is CASSYGIGTSGNSYEQYF.

This chain connects TRBV21-1 to TRBJ2-5. TRBV21-1 represents a pseudogene. CDR3 length: 14 amino acids. This CDR3 reads CASSKAWAEETQYF. The CDR3 DNA is TGTGCCAGCAGCAAGGCATGGGCTGAGGAGACCCAGTACTTC.

The chain has TRBV7-2 and TRBJ2-3, with D uncertain. CDR3 length equals 13 residues. Trimming took 2 bases from V and 0 from J, leaving 3 bases between them. Germline-derived CDR1 and CDR2 are SGHTA and FQGNSA. The CDR3 DNA reads TGTGCCAGCAGCTTAATTAGCACAGATACGCAGTATTTT. Translating gives CASSLISTDTQYF.

This clonotype has more than one count but fewer than ten. The rearrangement links TRBV28 to TRBJ2-7; D may be TRBD2 (5 bases). The CDR3 runs 14 residues. Looked up from germline, CDR1 is MDHEN and CDR2 is SYDVKM. V lost 5 bases, J lost 5 bases, and 16 bases lay in between. CDR3 loop: CASSGTGIVHEQYF. For the CDR3, the DNA is TGTGCCAGCAGTGGAACCGGGATCGTGCACGAGCAGTACTTC.

V usage is TRBV20-1 and J usage is TRBJ2-7; D is ambiguous. Looked up from germline, CDR1 is DFQATT and CDR2 is SNEGSKA (reference sequence). This CDR3 has 13 amino acids. V was clipped by 3 bases and J by 0 bases, with 9 bases between them. The CDR3 region has the DNA TGCAGTGCTAGTCAGGAGAGCTCCTACGAGCAGTACTTC. Its protein is CSASQESSYEQYF.

The table lists this clonotype with a few counts. The rearrangement joins TRBV7-9 to TRBJ2-5, with 14 bases matching TRBD2. The junction had 6 bases not matched to a gene; V was cut back by 5 bases and J by 1 base. The CDR3 is 17 residues long. CDR1 and CDR2 from the germline V gene are SEHNR and FQNEAQ (reference sequence). The DNA of the CDR3 is TGTGCCAGCAGCCGAGGCGGGACTAGCGGGAGCCAAGAGACCCAGTACTTC. It specifies CASSRGGTSGSQETQYF.

The CDR3 DNA sequence: TGTGCCAGCAGCCCAAAACGGAGACTCAACACTGAAGCTTTCTTT. This sequence encodes CASSPKRRLNTEAFF. This chain uses TRBV7-2 with TRBJ1-1, with D unresolved. Looked up from germline, CDR1 is SGHTA and CDR2 is FQGNSA. The CDR3 is 15 amino acids. Trimming removed 5 bases at V and 2 bases at J, with 15 bases between.

This clonotype occurred a few times. V and J are TRBV2 and TRBJ1-1; the D is unclear. CDR3 length: 12 residues. CDR1 SNHLY and CDR2 FYNNEI come from the germline V gene. V lost 7 bases, J lost 2 bases, and 8 bases lay in between. The CDR3 coding sequence is TGTGCCAGCACCACGGCCAACACTGAAGCTTTCTTT. Protein sequence: CASTTANTEAFF.

The V call is TRBV6-2 or TRBV6-3, the J call TRBJ2-7, with no clear D. CDR3 size: 13 residues. Per the germline V gene, CDR1 is MNHEY and CDR2 is SVGEGT. Trimming shortened V by 2 bases and J by 1 base, and 6 bases separated the two germline ends. As DNA, the CDR3 is TGTGCCAGCAGTTACGTTGGGTCCTACGAGCAGTACTTC. Protein sequence: CASSYVGSYEQYF.

The chain carries TRBV12-3 or TRBV12-4 and TRBJ1-2; D unresolved. Between the trimmed V and J ends, which lost 5 bases and 2 bases, there was a span of 9 bases. This CDR3 contains 13 residues. CDR3 coding DNA: TGTGCCAGCAGTGAAGGGAAGAACTATGGCTACACCTTC. It is translated as CASSEGKNYGYTF.

The V and J genes are TRBV7-2 and TRBJ2-7; D may be TRBD1 (5 bases). Per the germline V gene, CDR1 is SGHTA and CDR2 is FQGNSA. The CDR3 consists of 13 residues. V lost 5 bases to trimming and J lost 1 base, with 9 bases between them. The CDR3 DNA is TGTGCCAGCAGCAAGGACAAGTCCTACGAGCAGTACTTC. It is translated as CASSKDKSYEQYF.

Points on this clonotype: Being one base from a much bigger clone, this may be a read error. The chain couples TRBV4-3 to TRBJ2-1; TRBD1 is a possible D gene (5 bases). Looked up from germline, CDR1 is LGHNA and CDR2 is YSLEER. CDR3 length: 13 residues. This CDR3 reads CASSQPGYNEPFF. CDR3 sequence (DNA): TGCGCCAGCAGCCAACCAGGGTACAATGAGCCGTTCTTC.

The chain combines TRBV11-2 with TRBJ1-2; 7 bases fit TRBD1. Germline V CDR1 and CDR2: SGHAT, FQNNGV. V trimming: 5 bases; J trimming: 9 bases; junction bases outside the gene matches: 6. The CDR3 length is 12 residues. The CDR3 DNA is TGTGCCAGCAGCCCGGACAGGCTACGCTACACCTTC. Protein product: CASSPDRLRYTF.

This clonotype was observed at least ten times. The CDR3 DNA is TGCGCCAGCAGCTTGGTACAGACTTCCGGGGAGCTGTTTTTT. As protein: CASSLVQTSGELFF. This rearrangement joins TRBV5-1 to TRBJ2-2; D is ambiguous. The CDR3 is 14 residues long. Trimming removed 0 bases at V and 6 bases at J, with 9 bases between. The V gene's germline CDR1 is SGHRS and CDR2 YFSETQ.

This clonotype was seen more than once but under ten times. The rearrangement joins TRBV20-1 to TRBJ2-1; D gene uncertain. From germline, CDR1 is DFQATT and CDR2 SNEGSKA (reference sequence). The germline V and J ends were trimmed by 5 bases and 8 bases, with 13 bases remaining between them. CDR3 length: 12 amino acids. For the CDR3, the DNA is TGCAGTGCTCGACGGACGGTAGATGAGCAGTTCTTC. It translates to CSARRTVDEQFF.

This chain joins TRBV11-2 and TRBJ1-2; D unclear. Trimming removed 5 bases at V and 10 bases at J, with 14 bases between. The length of the CDR3 is 12 residues. Germline loops: CDR1 SGHAT, CDR2 FQNNGV. The CDR3 sequence is CASSEGPGDYTF. CDR3 nucleotide sequence: TGTGCCAGCAGCGAAGGGCCCGGTGACTACACCTTC.